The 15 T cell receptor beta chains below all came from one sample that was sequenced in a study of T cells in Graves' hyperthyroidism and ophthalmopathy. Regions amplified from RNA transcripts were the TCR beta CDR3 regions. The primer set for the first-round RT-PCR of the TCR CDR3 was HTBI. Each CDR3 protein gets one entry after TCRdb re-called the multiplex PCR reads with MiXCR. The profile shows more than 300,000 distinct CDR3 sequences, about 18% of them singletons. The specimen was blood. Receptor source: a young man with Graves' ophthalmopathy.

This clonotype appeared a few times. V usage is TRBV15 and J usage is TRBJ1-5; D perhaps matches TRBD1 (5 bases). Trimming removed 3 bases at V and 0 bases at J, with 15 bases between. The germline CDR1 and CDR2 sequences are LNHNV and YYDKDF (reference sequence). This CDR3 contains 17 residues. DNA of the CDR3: TGTGCCACCAGCAGGGACCGGACATCGACTAGCAATCAGCCCCAGCATTTT. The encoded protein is CATSRDRTSTSNQPQHF. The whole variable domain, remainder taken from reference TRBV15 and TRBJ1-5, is DAMVIQNPRYQVTQFGKPVTLSCSQTLNHNVMYWYQQKSSQAPKLLFHYYDKDFNNEADTPDNFQSRRPNTSFCFLDIRSPGLGDTAMYLCATSRDRTSTSNQPQHFGDGTRLSIL.

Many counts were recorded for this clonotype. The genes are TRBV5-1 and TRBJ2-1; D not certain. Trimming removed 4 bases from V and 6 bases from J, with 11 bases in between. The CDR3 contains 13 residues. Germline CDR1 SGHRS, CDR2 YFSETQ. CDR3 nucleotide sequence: TGCGCCAGCAGCCCCGGATTTCCCAATGAGCAGTTCTTC. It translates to CASSPGFPNEQFF.

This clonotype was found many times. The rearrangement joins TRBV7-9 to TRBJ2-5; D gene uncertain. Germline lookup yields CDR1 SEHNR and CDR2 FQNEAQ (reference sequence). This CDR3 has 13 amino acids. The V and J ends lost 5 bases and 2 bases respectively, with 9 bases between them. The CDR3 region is CASSTPGQETQYF. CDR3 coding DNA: TGTGCCAGCAGCACCCCGGGTCAAGAGACCCAGTACTTC.

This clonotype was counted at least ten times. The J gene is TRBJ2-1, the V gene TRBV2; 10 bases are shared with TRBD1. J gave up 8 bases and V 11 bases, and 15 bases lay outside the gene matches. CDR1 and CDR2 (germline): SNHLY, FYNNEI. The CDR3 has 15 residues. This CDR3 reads CAAPPRDRGQYEQFF. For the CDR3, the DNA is TGTGCCGCCCCGCCCCGGGACAGGGGCCAATATGAGCAGTTCTTC.

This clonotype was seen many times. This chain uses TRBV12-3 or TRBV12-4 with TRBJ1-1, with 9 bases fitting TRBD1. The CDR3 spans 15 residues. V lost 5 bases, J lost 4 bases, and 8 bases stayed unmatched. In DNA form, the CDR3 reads TGTGCCAGCAGTCCGCCGACAGGGGGAGGCACTGAAGCTTTCTTT. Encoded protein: CASSPPTGGGTEAFF.

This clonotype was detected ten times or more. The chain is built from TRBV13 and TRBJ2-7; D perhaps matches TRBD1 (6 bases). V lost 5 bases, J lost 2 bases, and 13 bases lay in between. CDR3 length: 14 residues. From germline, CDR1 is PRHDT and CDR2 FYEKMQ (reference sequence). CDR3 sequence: CASSTARQAYEQYF. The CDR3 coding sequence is TGTGCCAGCAGCACGGCGCGACAGGCCTACGAGCAGTACTTC. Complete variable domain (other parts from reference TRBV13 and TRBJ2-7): AAGVIQSPRHLIKEKRETATLKCYPIPRHDTVYWYQQGPGQDPQFLISFYEKMQSDKGSIPDRFSAQQFSDYHSELNMSSLELGDSALYFCASSTARQAYEQYFGPGTRLTVT.

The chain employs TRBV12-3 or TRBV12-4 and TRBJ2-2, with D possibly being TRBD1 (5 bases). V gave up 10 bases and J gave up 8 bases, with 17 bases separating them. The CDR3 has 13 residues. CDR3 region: CATKLLQGGELFF. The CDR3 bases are TGTGCCACGAAACTCCTCCAGGGTGGGGAGCTGTTTTTT.

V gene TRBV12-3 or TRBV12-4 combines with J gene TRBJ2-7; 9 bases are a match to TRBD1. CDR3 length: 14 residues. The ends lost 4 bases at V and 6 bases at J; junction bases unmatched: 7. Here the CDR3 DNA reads TGTGCCAGCAGTTCAACAGGGGGCCTCGCCGAGCAGTACTTC. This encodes CASSSTGGLAEQYF.

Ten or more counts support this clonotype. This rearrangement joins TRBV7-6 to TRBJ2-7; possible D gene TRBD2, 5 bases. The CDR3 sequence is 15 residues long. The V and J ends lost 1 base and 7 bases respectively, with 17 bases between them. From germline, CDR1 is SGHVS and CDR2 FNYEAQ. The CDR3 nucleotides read TGTGCCAGCAGCTTAGTCCCGGACTCATCGAGGGAGCAGTACTTC. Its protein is CASSLVPDSSREQYF.

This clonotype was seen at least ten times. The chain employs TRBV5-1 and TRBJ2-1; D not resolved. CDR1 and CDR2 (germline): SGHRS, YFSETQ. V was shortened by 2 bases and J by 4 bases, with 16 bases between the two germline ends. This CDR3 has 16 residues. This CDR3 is CASSFALRTEYNEQFF. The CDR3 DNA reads TGCGCCAGCAGCTTTGCGCTAAGAACAGAGTACAATGAGCAGTTCTTC. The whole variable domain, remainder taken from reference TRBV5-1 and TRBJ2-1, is KAGVTQTPRYLIKTRGQQVTLSCSPISGHRSVSWYQQTPGQGLQFLFEYFSETQRNKGNFPGRFSGRQFSNSRSEMNVSTLELGDSALYLCASSFALRTEYNEQFFGPGTRLTVL.

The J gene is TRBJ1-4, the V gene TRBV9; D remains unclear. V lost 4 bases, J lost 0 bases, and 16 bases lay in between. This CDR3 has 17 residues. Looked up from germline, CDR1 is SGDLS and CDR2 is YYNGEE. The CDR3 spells CASSRGGFIATNEKLFF. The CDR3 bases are TGTGCCAGCAGCCGAGGAGGTTTCATCGCAACTAATGAAAAACTGTTTTTT.

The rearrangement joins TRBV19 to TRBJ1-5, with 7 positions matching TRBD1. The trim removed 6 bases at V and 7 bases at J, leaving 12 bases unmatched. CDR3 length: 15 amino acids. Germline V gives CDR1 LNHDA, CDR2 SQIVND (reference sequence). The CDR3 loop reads CASSDYQGVRQPQHF. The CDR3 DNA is TGTGCCAGTAGCGATTACCAGGGGGTACGCCAGCCCCAGCATTTT.

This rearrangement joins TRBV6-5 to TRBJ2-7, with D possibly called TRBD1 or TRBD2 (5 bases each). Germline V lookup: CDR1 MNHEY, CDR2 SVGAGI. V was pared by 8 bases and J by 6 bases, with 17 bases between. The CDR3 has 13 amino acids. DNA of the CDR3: TGTGCCAGCGCCCACCTGGGTGGGACCGAGCAGTACTTC. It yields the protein CASAHLGGTEQYF.

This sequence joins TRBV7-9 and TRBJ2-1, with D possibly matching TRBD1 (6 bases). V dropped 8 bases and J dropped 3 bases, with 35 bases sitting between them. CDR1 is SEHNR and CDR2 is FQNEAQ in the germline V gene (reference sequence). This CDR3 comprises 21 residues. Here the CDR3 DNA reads TGTGCCAGCTCACCTTACGTATTAACGCGGACAGAAAGTTTTCTCTACAATGAGCAGTTCTTC. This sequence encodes CASSPYVLTRTESFLYNEQFF.

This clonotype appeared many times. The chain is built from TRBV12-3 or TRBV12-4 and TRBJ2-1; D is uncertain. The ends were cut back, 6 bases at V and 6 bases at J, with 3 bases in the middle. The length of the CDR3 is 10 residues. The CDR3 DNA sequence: TGTGCCAGCAGCATCAATGAGCAGTTCTTC. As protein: CASSINEQFF.